This record covers a single T cell receptor beta chain. Its target is not known. It was the roughly 110-subject validation cohort, separate from the approximately 700-subject first cohort, to which the donors belonged. This entry is derived from a study of cytomegalovirus exposure and HLA in healthy donors. Method: immunoSEQ multiplex PCR; TCRdb's copy keeps in-frame clones and lacks some. Among about 190,000 clones listed, roughly 82% were seen once. Findings of the study overall: For most TCR sequences rarity was the rule, although some public TCRs occurred in many donors.

The CDR3 is made up of 16 amino acids. Germline V gene data show CDR1 as MNHEY and CDR2 as SMNVEV (reference sequence). The trim removed 5 bases at V and 3 bases at J, leaving 12 bases unmatched. The chain uses TRBV27 and TRBJ2-7; 8 bases line up with TRBD1. Sequencing input: PBMCs. This TCR was sampled from a woman in her late teens or twenties in good health and CMV-seronegative. CDR3 DNA sequence: TGTGCCAGCAGTCTCACAGGGGGATCCAATGACTACGAGCAGTACTTC. Translating it yields CASSLTGGSNDYEQYF.